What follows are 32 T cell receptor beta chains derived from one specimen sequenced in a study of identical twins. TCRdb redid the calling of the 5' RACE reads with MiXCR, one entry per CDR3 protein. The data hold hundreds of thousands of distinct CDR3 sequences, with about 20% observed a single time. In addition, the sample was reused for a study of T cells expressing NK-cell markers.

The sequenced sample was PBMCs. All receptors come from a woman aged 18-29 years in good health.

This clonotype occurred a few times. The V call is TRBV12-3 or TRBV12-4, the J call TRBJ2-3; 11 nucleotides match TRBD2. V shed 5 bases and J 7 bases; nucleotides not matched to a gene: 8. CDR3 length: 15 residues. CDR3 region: CASSQTSGEGYTQYF. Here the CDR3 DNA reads TGTGCCAGCAGTCAGACTAGCGGGGAGGGGTATACGCAGTATTTT.

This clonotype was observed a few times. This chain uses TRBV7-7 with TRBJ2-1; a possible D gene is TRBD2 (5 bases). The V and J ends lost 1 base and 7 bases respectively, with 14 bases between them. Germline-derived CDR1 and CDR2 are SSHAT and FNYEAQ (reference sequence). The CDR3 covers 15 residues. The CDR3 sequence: CASSLGAARGNEQFF. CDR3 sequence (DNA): TGTGCCAGCAGCTTAGGAGCAGCCCGAGGGAATGAGCAGTTCTTC.

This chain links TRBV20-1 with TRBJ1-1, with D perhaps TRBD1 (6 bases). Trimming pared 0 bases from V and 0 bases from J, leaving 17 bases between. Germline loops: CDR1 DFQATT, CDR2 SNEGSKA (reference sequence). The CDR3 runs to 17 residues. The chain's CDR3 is CSARDPLQGGLNTEAFF. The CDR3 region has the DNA TGCAGTGCTAGAGATCCGTTACAGGGAGGGTTGAACACTGAAGCTTTCTTT.

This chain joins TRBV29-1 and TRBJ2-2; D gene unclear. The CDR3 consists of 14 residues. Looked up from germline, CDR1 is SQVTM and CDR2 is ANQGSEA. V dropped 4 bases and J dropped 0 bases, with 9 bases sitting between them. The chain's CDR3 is CSVGVVTNTGELFF. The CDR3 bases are TGCAGCGTTGGGGTCGTTACGAACACCGGGGAGCTGTTTTTT.

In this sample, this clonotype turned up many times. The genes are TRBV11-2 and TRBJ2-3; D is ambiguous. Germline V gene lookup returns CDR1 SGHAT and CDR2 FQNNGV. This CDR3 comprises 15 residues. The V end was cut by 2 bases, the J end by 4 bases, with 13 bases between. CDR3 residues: CASSLIGLGPDTQYF. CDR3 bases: TGTGCCAGCAGCTTAATAGGGCTGGGTCCAGATACGCAGTATTTT.

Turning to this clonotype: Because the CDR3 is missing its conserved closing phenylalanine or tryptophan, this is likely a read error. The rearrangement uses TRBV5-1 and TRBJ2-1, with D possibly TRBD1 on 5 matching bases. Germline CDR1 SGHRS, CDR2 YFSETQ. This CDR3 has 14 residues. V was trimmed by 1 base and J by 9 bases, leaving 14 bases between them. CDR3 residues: CASSLLQDLGEQFL. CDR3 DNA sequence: TGCGCCAGCAGCTTGCTACAGGATCTCGGTGAGCAGTTCTTA.

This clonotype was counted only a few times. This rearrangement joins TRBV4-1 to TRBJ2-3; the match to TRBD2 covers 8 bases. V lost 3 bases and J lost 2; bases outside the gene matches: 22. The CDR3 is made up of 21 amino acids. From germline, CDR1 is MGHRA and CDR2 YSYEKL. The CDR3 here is CASSQTPLGAGGRASTDTQYF. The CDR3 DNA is TGCGCCAGCAGCCAGACTCCCCTGGGTGCGGGAGGCAGGGCTTCCACAGATACGCAGTATTTT.

The CDR3 protein is CASSLAVAGGGTEQYF. Here the CDR3 DNA reads TGCGCCAGCAGCTTGGCCGTGGCAGGTGGTGGTACCGAGCAGTACTTC. The genes are TRBV5-1 and TRBJ2-7; D not resolved. V dropped 0 bases and J dropped 6 bases, with 19 bases sitting between them. The CDR3 sequence is 16 residues long. Germline lookup yields CDR1 SGHRS and CDR2 YFSETQ.

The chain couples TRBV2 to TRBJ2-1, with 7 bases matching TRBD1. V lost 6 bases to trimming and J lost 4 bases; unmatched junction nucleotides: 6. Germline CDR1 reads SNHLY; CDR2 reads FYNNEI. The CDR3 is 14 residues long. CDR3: CASSRDREYNEQFF. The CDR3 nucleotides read TGTGCCAGCAGCCGGGACAGAGAATACAATGAGCAGTTCTTC.

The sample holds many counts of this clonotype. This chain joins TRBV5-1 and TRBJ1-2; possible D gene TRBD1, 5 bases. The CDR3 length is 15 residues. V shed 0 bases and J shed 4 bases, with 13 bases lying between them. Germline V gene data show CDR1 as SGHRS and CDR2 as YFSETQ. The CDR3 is CASSLGGHDSYGYTF. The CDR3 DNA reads TGCGCCAGCAGCTTGGGTGGACACGATTCCTATGGCTACACCTTC.

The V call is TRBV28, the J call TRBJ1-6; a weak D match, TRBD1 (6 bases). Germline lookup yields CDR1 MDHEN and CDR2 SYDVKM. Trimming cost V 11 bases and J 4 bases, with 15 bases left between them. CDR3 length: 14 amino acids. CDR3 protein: CALSEGGYNSPLHF. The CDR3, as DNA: TGTGCCCTCTCAGAGGGGGGATATAATTCACCCCTCCACTTT. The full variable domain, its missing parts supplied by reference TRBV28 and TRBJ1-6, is DVKVTQSSRYLVKRTGEKVFLECVQDMDHENMFWYRQDPGLGLRLIYFSYDVKMKEKGDIPEGYSVSREKKERFSLILESASTNQTSMYLCALSEGGYNSPLHFGNGTRLTVT.

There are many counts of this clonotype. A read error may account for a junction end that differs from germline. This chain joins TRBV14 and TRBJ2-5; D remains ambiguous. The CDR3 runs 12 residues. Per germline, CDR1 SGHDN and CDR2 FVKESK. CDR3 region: CASSQNHETQYF. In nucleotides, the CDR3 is TGTGCCAGCAGCCAAAACCATGAGACCCAGTACTTC.

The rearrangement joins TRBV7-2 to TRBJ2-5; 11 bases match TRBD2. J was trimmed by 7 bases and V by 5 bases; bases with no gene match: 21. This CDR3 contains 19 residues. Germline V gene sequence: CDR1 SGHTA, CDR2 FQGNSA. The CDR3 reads CASSPRSLVTSGIIGTQYF. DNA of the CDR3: TGTGCCAGCAGCCCAAGGTCTCTTGTGACTAGCGGGATAATTGGGACCCAGTACTTC.

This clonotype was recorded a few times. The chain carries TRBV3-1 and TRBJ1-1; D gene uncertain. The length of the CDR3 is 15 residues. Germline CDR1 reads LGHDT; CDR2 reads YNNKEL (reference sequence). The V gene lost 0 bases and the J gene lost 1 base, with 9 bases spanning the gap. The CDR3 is CASSQDDEKNTEAFF. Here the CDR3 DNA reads TGTGCCAGCAGCCAAGATGACGAAAAGAACACTGAAGCTTTCTTT.

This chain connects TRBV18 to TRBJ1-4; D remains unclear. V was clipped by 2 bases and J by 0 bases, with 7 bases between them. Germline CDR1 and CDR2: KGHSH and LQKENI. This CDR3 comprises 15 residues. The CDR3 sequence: CASSPNYATNEKLFF. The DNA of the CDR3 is TGTGCCAGCTCACCAAACTACGCAACTAATGAAAAACTGTTTTTT.

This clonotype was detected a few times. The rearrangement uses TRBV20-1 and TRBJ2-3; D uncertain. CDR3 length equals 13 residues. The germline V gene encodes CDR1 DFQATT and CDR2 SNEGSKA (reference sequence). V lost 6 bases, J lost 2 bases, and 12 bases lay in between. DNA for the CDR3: TGCAGTGCAAGCGAGACCTACACAGATACGCAGTATTTT. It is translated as CSASETYTDTQYF.

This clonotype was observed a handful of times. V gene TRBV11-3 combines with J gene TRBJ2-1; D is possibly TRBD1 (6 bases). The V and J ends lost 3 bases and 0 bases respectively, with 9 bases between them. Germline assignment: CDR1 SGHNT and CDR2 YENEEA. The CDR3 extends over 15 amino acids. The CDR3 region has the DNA TGTGCCAGCAGCTTTGGACAGCACTCCTACAATGAGCAGTTCTTC. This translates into CASSFGQHSYNEQFF.

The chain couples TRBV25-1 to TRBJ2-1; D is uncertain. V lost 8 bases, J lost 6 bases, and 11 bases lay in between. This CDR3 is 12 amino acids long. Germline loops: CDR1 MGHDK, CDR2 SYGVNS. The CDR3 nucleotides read TGTGCCAGCGGTAGTAATAGCAATGAGCAGTTCTTC. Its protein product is CASGSNSNEQFF.

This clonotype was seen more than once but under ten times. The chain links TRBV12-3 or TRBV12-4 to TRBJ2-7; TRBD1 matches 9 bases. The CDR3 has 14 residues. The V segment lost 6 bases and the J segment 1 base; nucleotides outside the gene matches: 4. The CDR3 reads CASRRTGVSYEQYF. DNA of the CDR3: TGTGCCAGCAGAAGGACAGGGGTTTCCTACGAGCAGTACTTC.

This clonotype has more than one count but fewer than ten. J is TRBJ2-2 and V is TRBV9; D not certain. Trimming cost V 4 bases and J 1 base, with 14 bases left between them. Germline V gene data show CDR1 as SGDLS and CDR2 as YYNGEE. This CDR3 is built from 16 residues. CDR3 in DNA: TGTGCCAGCAGCCCCCTAAGACCGCAGAACACCGGGGAGCTGTTTTTT. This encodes CASSPLRPQNTGELFF.

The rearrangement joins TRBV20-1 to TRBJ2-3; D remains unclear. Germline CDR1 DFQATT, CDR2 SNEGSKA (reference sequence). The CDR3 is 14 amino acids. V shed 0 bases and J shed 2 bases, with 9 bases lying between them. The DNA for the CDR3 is TGCAGTGCTAGAGACCTTAAAAACACAGATACGCAGTATTTT. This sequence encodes CSARDLKNTDTQYF.

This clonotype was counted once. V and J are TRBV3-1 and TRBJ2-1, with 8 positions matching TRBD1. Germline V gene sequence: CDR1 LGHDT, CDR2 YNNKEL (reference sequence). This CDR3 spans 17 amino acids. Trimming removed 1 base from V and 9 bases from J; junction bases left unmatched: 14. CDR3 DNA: TGTGCCAGCAGCCAAGGCCCGTCGGGACAGGTGGGCAGTGAGCAGTTCTTC. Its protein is CASSQGPSGQVGSEQFF.

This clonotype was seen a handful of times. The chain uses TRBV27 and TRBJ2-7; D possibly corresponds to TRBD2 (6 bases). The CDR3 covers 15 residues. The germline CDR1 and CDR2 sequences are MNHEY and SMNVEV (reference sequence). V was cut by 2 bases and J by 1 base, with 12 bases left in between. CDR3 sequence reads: CASSLRLGGSYEQYF. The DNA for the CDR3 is TGTGCCAGCAGTTTAAGGCTGGGGGGATCCTACGAGCAGTACTTC.

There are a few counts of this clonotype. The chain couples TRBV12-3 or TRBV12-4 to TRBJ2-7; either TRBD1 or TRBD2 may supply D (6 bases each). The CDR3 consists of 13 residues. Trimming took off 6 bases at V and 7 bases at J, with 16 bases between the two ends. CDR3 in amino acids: CASRLGQGGEQYF. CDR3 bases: TGTGCCAGCAGGTTGGGCCAAGGGGGGGAGCAGTACTTC.

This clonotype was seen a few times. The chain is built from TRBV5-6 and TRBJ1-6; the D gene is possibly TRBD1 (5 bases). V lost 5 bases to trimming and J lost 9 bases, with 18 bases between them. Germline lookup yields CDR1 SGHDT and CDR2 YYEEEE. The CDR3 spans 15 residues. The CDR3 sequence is CASSFAATGGSPLHF. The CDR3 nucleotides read TGTGCCAGCAGTTTCGCGGCCACTGGGGGTTCACCCCTCCACTTT.

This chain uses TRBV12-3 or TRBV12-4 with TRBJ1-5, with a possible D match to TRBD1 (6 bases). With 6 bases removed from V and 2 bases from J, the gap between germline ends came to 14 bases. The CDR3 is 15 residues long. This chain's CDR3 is CASSGTPGGNQPQHF. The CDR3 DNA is TGTGCCAGCAGCGGAACTCCAGGGGGCAATCAGCCCCAGCATTTT.

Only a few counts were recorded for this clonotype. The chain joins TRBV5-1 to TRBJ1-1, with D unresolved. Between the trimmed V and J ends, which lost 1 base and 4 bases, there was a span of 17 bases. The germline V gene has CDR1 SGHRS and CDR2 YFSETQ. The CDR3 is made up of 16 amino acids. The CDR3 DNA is TGCGCCAGCAGCTTGTCTTCGTTCTCTCGGATCACTGAAGCTTTCTTT. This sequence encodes CASSLSSFSRITEAFF.

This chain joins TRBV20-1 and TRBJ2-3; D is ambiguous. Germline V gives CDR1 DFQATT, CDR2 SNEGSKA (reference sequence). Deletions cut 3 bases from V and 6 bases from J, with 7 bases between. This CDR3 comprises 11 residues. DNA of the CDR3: TGCAGTGCTAGGTTTGGGGATACGCAGTATTTT. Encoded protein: CSARFGDTQYF.

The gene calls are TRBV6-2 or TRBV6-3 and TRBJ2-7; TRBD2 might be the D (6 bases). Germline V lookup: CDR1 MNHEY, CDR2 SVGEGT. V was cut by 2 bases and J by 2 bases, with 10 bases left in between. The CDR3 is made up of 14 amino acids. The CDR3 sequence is CASSYGRGAYEQYF. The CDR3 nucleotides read TGTGCCAGCAGTTACGGGCGGGGTGCCTACGAGCAGTACTTC.

The CDR3 loop reads CASSGLAGVSGANVLTF. CDR3 coding DNA: TGTGCCAGCTCCGGACTAGCGGGTGTCTCTGGGGCCAACGTCCTGACTTTC. The rearrangement uses TRBV18 and TRBJ2-6; TRBD2 matches at 11 bases. The J segment lost 0 bases and the V segment lost 6 bases, leaving 4 bases of the junction unmatched. Germline CDR1 is KGHSH and CDR2 is LQKENI. The CDR3 totals 17 residues.

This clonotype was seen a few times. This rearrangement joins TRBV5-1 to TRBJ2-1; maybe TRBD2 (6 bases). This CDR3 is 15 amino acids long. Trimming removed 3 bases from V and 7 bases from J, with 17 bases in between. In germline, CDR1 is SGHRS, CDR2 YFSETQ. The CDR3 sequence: CASSSELGDWNEQFF. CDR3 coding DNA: TGCGCCAGCAGCTCCGAACTAGGGGACTGGAATGAGCAGTTCTTC.

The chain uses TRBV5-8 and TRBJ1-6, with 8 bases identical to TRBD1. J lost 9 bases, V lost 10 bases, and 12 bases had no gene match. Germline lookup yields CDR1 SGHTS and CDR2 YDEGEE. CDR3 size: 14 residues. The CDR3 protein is CAGARTGSGSPLHF. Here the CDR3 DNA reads TGTGCCGGGGCCCGGACAGGGTCGGGTTCACCCCTCCACTTT. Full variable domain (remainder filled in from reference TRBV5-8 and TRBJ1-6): EAGVTQSPTHLIKTRGQQATLRCSPISGHTSVYWYQQALGLGLQFLLWYDEGEERNRGNFPPRFSGRQFPNYSSELNVNALELEDSALYLCAGARTGSGSPLHFGNGTRLTVT.